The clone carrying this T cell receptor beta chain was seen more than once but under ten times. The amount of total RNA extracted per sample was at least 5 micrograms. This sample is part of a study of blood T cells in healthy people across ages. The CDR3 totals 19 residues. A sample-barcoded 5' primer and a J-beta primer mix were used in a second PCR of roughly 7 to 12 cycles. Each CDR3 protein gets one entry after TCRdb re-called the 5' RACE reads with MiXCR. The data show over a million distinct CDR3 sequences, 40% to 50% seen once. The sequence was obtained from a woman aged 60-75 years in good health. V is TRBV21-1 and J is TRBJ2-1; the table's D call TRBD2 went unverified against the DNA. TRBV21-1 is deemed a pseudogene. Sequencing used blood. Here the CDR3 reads CASSKGGTSGTPARNEQFF. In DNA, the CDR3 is TGTGCCAGCAGCAAAGGGGGGACTAGCGGGACACCCGCTAGGAATGAGCAGTTCTTC.